This TCR beta chain derives from a study of shared clonotypes between healthy human individuals. Study overall: Researchers assigned three CD4 naive, three CD4 memory, two CD8 naive and one CD8 memory plate to each donor.

Each subset's genomic DNA was shared equally among a number of immunoSEQ plates. Repertoires were generated with immunoSEQ multiplex PCR, while TCRdb's copy carries only in-frame clones and drops some. The sample lists 1.6 million or so clones, approximately 97% seen once, with more than 0.9% in the top ten. A word on this clone: Its antigen is not known.

Overall study results and limits: Represented genetic and exposure-history diversity was restricted by having few donors.

V gave up 0 bases and J gave up 10 bases, with 10 bases separating them. Germline CDR1 is SGDLS and CDR2 is YYNGEE. There are 13 residues in the CDR3. This receptor was identified in a man aged 25 to 45 in good health. The sample taken for sequencing was naive CD4+ T cells sorted from blood. As to subset: CD45RA+ positively selected. The chain couples TRBV9 to TRBJ2-2, with a possible D match to TRBD2 (5 bases). The DNA of the CDR3 is TGTGCCAGCAGCGTAGGGGCTAGCCTGGAGCTGTTTTTT. As protein: CASSVGASLELFF.